The T cell receptor (beta chain) under discussion was sequenced for a study of blood T cell repertoires in COVID-19. Profiling relied on immunoSEQ multiplex PCR, and the TCRdb table lists in-frame clones only, not all of them. The sample includes approximately 390,000 clones, around 87% seen only once; the top ten take about 2.1%. The CDR3 is 10 residues long. V lost 0 bases and J 12 bases, leaving 8 bases between the germline ends. Germline lookup yields CDR1 DFQATT and CDR2 SNEGSKA (reference sequence). It was during active infection that Seattle patients were enrolled and then longitudinally followed.

The V and J genes are TRBV20-1 and TRBJ1-2; a weak D match, TRBD1 (6 bases). Sequenced sample: peripheral blood. The clonotype comes from a woman aged 55-70 years with COVID-19, enrolled during active disease. In nucleotides, the CDR3 is TGCAGTGCTAGAGATACAGGGAACACCTTC. Its protein product is CSARDTGNTF.